One and the same sample provided the 25 T cell receptor beta chains below, sequenced in a study of shared clonotypes between healthy human individuals. TCRdb's copy holds only in-frame clones and misses some; the assay was immunoSEQ multiplex PCR. The sample has around 560,000 clones; 85% to 95% are singletons. Only CD45RO-negative cells positively selected for CCR7 counted as naive CD8 cells, so terminally differentiated effector memory CD45RA+ cells were excluded. Sequences were obtained from naive CD8+ T cells sorted from blood. These receptors were taken from a young woman in good health.

The J gene is TRBJ1-5, the V gene TRBV6-1; no clear D gene. Per germline, CDR1 MNHNS and CDR2 SASEGT. The V gene lost 8 bases and the J gene lost 2 bases, with 13 bases spanning the gap. The length of the CDR3 is 14 residues. CDR3 sequence reads: CASSNLFGNQPQHF. CDR3 in DNA: TGTGCCAGCTCTAACCTTTTCGGCAATCAGCCCCAGCATTTT.

This rearrangement joins TRBV5-5 to TRBJ1-5; 10 nucleotides line up with TRBD1. V trimming: 6 bases; J trimming: 0 bases; junction bases outside the gene matches: 9. Per germline, CDR1 SGHKS and CDR2 YYEKEE (reference sequence). The CDR3 sequence is 17 residues long. CDR3 loop: CASIFGTGDYSNQPQHF. Written as DNA, the CDR3 is TGTGCCAGCATCTTCGGGACAGGGGACTATAGCAATCAGCCCCAGCATTTT.

The chain combines TRBV7-9 with TRBJ2-7; D remains ambiguous. V lost 2 bases and J lost 2, with 10 bases in between. Looked up from germline, CDR1 is SEHNR and CDR2 is FQNEAQ (reference sequence). The CDR3 is 14 residues long. The chain's CDR3 is CASSLTAYPYEQYF. CDR3 nucleotides: TGTGCCAGCAGCTTAACGGCGTATCCCTACGAGCAGTACTTC.

Comments on this clone: The sample contains more than one DNA sequence encoding this CDR3. This chain joins TRBV7-9 and TRBJ2-1; D remains ambiguous. V was clipped by 3 bases and J by 7 bases, with 4 bases between them. The V gene's germline CDR1 is SEHNR and CDR2 FQNEAQ (reference sequence). This CDR3 is built from 11 residues. The CDR3 DNA sequence: TGTGCCAGCAGCTTTGGAAATGAGCAGTTCTTC. It codes for CASSFGNEQFF.

The chain links TRBV28 to TRBJ2-3; D uncertain. Trimming took 6 bases from V and 2 from J, leaving 21 bases between them. The V gene's germline CDR1 is MDHEN and CDR2 SYDVKM. This CDR3 is 17 amino acids long. The CDR3 region has the DNA TGTGCCAGCAGCCTGGCCGTAGGGCAGACTCTCACAGATACGCAGTATTTT. Amino acid sequence: CASSLAVGQTLTDTQYF.

This clone has a handful of counts. This sequence joins TRBV2 and TRBJ2-7, with TRBD1 identical over 10 bases. Per germline, CDR1 SNHLY and CDR2 FYNNEI. The CDR3 sequence is 15 residues long. Trimming cost V 4 bases and J 5 bases; bases outside gene matches: 8. CDR3 region: CASSGRDRGWNEQYF. Written as DNA, the CDR3 is TGTGCCAGCAGTGGCCGGGACAGGGGCTGGAACGAGCAGTACTTC.

A single count supports this clone. V usage is TRBV30 and J usage is TRBJ2-3; 15 nucleotides match TRBD2. This CDR3 has 21 residues. J gave up 4 bases and V 0 bases, and 17 bases lay outside the gene matches. From germline, CDR1 is GTSNPN and CDR2 SVGIG (reference sequence). The CDR3 sequence is CAWSVLTERGTSGRLPDTQYF. In DNA form, the CDR3 reads TGTGCCTGGAGTGTACTGACTGAACGGGGGACTAGCGGGAGGCTTCCAGATACGCAGTATTTT.

Here the CDR3 DNA reads TGTGCCAGCAGTTTATCGACCGCCGGGACGCGGAACACCGGGGAGCTGTTTTTT. Residues: CASSLSTAGTRNTGELFF. The chain couples TRBV27 to TRBJ2-2; D tentatively reads TRBD1 or TRBD2 (5 bases each). Germline V CDR1 and CDR2: MNHEY, SMNVEV (reference sequence). CDR3 length: 18 residues. V was pared by 0 bases and J by 1 base, with 15 bases between.

The chain is built from TRBV9 and TRBJ1-2; TRBD1 matches at 7 bases. The V and J ends lost 3 bases and 4 bases, in that order; junction bases with no gene match: 12. CDR1 and CDR2 from the germline V gene are SGDLS and YYNGEE. The CDR3 length is 16 residues. The CDR3 spells CASSGYDRDRGYGYTF. For the CDR3, the DNA is TGTGCCAGCAGCGGATACGACAGGGACAGAGGCTATGGCTACACCTTC. The variable domain in full, completed from reference TRBV9 and TRBJ1-2, reads DSGVTQTPKHLITATGQRVTLRCSPRSGDLSVYWYQQSLDQGLQFLIQYYNGEERAKGNILERFSAQQFPDLHSELNLSSLELGDSALYFCASSGYDRDRGYGYTFGSGTRLTVV.

The chain has TRBV2 and TRBJ2-2; D not certain. Trimming removed 5 bases at V and 6 bases at J, with 4 bases between. The CDR3 contains 11 residues. Per the germline V gene, CDR1 is SNHLY and CDR2 is FYNNEI. The DNA of the CDR3 is TGTGCCAGCAGTCGCGCCGGGGAGCTGTTTTTT. Encoded protein: CASSRAGELFF.

The chain combines TRBV27 with TRBJ1-5; D might be TRBD1 (5 bases). The CDR3 runs 13 residues. The germline CDR1 and CDR2 sequences are MNHEY and SMNVEV (reference sequence). V lost 2 bases to trimming and J lost 5 bases, with 7 bases between them. The CDR3 nucleotides read TGTGCCAGCAGTTTAGAGGGGTATCAGCCCCAGCATTTT. Translation gives CASSLEGYQPQHF.

V usage is TRBV7-9 and J usage is TRBJ2-3; TRBD2 matches at 12 bases. Trimming at V came to 5 bases and at J to 4 bases, leaving 10 bases not matched to a gene. CDR1 is SEHNR, CDR2 FQNEAQ, per germline (reference sequence). The CDR3 length is 17 residues. CDR3 coding DNA: TGTGCCAGCAGCACAAGGACTAGCGGGGACCCAGCAGATACGCAGTATTTT. Amino acids: CASSTRTSGDPADTQYF.

The chain couples TRBV29-1 to TRBJ1-5; D gene unclear. The germline CDR1 and CDR2 sequences are SQVTM and ANQGSEA. The CDR3 covers 14 residues. Between the trimmed V and J ends, which lost 4 bases and 8 bases, there was a span of 18 bases. CDR3 DNA sequence: TGCAGCGTTGCTATAGGTCAATCTCCGGAGCCCCAGCATTTT. Protein sequence: CSVAIGQSPEPQHF.

This CDR3 reads CASSLGGAPTTEAFF. The DNA for the CDR3 is TGCGCCAGCAGCTTGGGAGGGGCCCCAACGACTGAAGCTTTCTTT. The chain joins TRBV5-1 to TRBJ1-1; a possible D gene is TRBD1 (5 bases). The V gene's germline CDR1 is SGHRS and CDR2 YFSETQ. The CDR3 covers 15 residues. Between the trimmed V and J ends, which lost 0 bases and 5 bases, there was a span of 14 bases. The variable domain in full, completed from reference TRBV5-1 and TRBJ1-1, reads KAGVTQTPRYLIKTRGQQVTLSCSPISGHRSVSWYQQTPGQGLQFLFEYFSETQRNKGNFPGRFSGRQFSNSRSEMNVSTLELGDSALYLCASSLGGAPTTEAFFGQGTRLTVV.

V usage is TRBV7-9 and J usage is TRBJ2-7; D unclear. Trimming took 4 bases from V and 2 from J, leaving 15 bases between them. The CDR3 consists of 15 residues. From germline, CDR1 is SEHNR and CDR2 FQNEAQ (reference sequence). The CDR3 loop reads CASSSSRAGPYEQYF. CDR3 nucleotides: TGTGCCAGCAGCTCCTCACGGGCCGGCCCCTACGAGCAGTACTTC.

This clone occurred once. J is TRBJ1-1 and V is TRBV2, with D perhaps TRBD1 (5 bases). The V end lost 6 bases, the J end lost 6 bases, and 14 bases lay between the germline ends. Looked up from germline, CDR1 is SNHLY and CDR2 is FYNNEI. This CDR3 is 13 amino acids long. The CDR3 here is CASRYQGSAEAFF. DNA for the CDR3: TGTGCCAGCAGATATCAGGGTAGCGCTGAAGCTTTCTTT.

The rearrangement joins TRBV2 to TRBJ2-2; TRBD1 matches 11 bases. In germline, CDR1 is SNHLY, CDR2 FYNNEI. The CDR3 is 15 amino acids. With 9 bases clipped from V and 4 bases from J, the junction kept 7 bases outside the gene matches. The CDR3 sequence is CARNGDRGVTGELFF. CDR3 nucleotide sequence: TGTGCCAGGAATGGGGACAGGGGGGTCACCGGGGAGCTGTTTTTT.

About this clone itself: This sample also contains other DNA sequences that code for the same CDR3. The rearrangement links TRBV5-6 to TRBJ2-5; the D is unclear. V lost 1 base and J lost 2, with 0 bases in between. The V gene's germline CDR1 is SGHDT and CDR2 YYEEEE. The CDR3 consists of 11 residues. For the CDR3, the DNA is TGTGCCAGCAGCTTGCAAGAGACCCAGTACTTC. This translates into CASSLQETQYF. The full variable domain, rest sourced from reference TRBV5-6 and TRBJ2-5, is DAGVTQSPTHLIKTRGQQVTLRCSPKSGHDTVSWYQQALGQGPQFIFQYYEEEERQRGNFPDRFSGHQFPNYSSELNVNALLLGDSALYLCASSLQETQYFGPGTRLLVL.

This chain uses TRBV13 with TRBJ2-3; 7 bases line up with TRBD2. Trimming at V came to 4 bases and at J to 1 base, leaving 2 bases not matched to a gene. CDR3 size: 14 residues. The V gene's germline CDR1 is PRHDT and CDR2 FYEKMQ (reference sequence). Written as DNA, the CDR3 is TGTGCCAGCAGCTGGGACTACCGCACAGATACGCAGTATTTT. The encoded protein is CASSWDYRTDTQYF.

This chain links TRBV27 with TRBJ2-7; the D is unclear. With 2 bases removed from V and 3 bases from J, the gap between germline ends came to 8 bases. The V gene's germline CDR1 is MNHEY and CDR2 SMNVEV (reference sequence). The CDR3 has 13 residues. CDR3 protein: CASSLRRHYEQYF. The CDR3 nucleotides read TGTGCCAGCAGTTTAAGGCGGCACTACGAGCAGTACTTC.

This rearrangement joins TRBV27 to TRBJ2-1; 12 positions agree with TRBD2. The V segment lost 2 bases and the J segment 7 bases; nucleotides outside the gene matches: 6. Germline V lookup: CDR1 MNHEY, CDR2 SMNVEV (reference sequence). The CDR3 runs 16 residues. The CDR3: CASSLILAGGPNEQFF. CDR3 DNA sequence: TGTGCCAGCAGTTTAATCCTAGCGGGAGGGCCGAATGAGCAGTTCTTC.

This clone was detected a few times. This rearrangement joins TRBV9 to TRBJ2-7; 7 bases fit TRBD2. This CDR3 contains 14 residues. Germline CDR1 and CDR2: SGDLS and YYNGEE. Trimming took 0 bases from V and 4 from J; bases not matched to a gene: 4. CDR3 sequence reads: CASSVGGSEYEQYF. CDR3 DNA: TGTGCCAGCAGCGTAGGCGGGAGCGAGTACGAGCAGTACTTC.

This clone was counted a few times. The rearrangement uses TRBV2 and TRBJ1-4; D unclear. CDR3 length equals 15 residues. Trimming stripped 2 bases from V and 5 bases from J, with 12 bases between. Germline-derived CDR1 and CDR2 are SNHLY and FYNNEI. The CDR3 protein is CASSEPNDPNEKLFF. CDR3 bases: TGTGCCAGCAGTGAACCGAACGACCCGAATGAAAAACTGTTTTTT.

The chain carries TRBV2 and TRBJ2-7; a possible D gene is TRBD2 (5 bases). Germline lookup yields CDR1 SNHLY and CDR2 FYNNEI. The CDR3 extends over 17 amino acids. Trimming shortened V by 2 bases and J by 2 bases, and 19 bases separated the two germline ends. Written as DNA, the CDR3 is TGTGCCAGCAGTGAAAGGGAGACCCAAGCCGAGGCCTACGAGCAGTACTTC. It encodes CASSERETQAEAYEQYF.

The V gene is TRBV19, the J gene TRBJ2-7, with 9 bases matching TRBD1. This CDR3 comprises 14 residues. V dropped 5 bases and J dropped 4; count of bases not matched to a gene: 6. Germline CDR1 is LNHDA and CDR2 is SQIVND (reference sequence). CDR3 protein: CASSAGQGWYEQYF. DNA for the CDR3: TGTGCCAGTAGTGCTGGACAGGGGTGGTACGAGCAGTACTTC.